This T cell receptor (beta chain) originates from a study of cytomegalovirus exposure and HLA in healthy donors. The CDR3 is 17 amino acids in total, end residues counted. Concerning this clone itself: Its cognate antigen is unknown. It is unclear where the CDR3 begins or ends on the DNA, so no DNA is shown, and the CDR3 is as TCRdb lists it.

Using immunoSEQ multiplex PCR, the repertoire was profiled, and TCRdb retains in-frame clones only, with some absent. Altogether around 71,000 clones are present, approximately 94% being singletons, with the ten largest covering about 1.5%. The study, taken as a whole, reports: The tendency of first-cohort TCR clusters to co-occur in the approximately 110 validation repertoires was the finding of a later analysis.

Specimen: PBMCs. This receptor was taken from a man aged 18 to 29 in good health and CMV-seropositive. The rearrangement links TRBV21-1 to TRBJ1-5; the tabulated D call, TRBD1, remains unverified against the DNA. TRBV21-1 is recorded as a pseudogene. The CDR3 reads CASSNRVAQGAGQPQHF.